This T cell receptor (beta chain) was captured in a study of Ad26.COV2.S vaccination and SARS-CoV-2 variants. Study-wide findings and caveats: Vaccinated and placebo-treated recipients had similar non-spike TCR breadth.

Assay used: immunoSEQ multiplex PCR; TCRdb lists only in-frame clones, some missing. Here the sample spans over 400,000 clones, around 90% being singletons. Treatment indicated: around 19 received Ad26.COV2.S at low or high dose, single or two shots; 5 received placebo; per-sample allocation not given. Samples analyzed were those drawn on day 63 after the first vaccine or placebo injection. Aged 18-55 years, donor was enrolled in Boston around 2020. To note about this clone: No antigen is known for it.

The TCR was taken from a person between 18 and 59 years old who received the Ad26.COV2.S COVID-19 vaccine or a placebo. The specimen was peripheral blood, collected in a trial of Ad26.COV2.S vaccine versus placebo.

This CDR3 reads CASSKTGNTEAFF. DNA of the CDR3: TGTGCCAGCAGTAAGACAGGGAACACTGAAGCTTTCTTT. The genes are TRBV6-2 or TRBV6-3 and TRBJ1-1, with D maybe TRBD1 (6 bases). This CDR3 contains 13 residues. Trimming pared 5 bases from V and 1 base from J, leaving 8 bases between. The V gene's germline CDR1 is MNHEY and CDR2 SVGEGT.